These T cell receptor beta chains were read from a single sample in a study of post-analysis software for immune sequencing data. TCRdb reprocessed the PCR reads via MiXCR and lists one record per CDR3 protein. The sample includes about 430,000 distinct CDR3 sequences, approximately 42% of them seen just once. Sequencing input: blood. These receptors came from a girl aged 2 to 10 with multiple sclerosis. Each CDR3 is given with its conserved first and last residue. The order of the fields is J gene, V gene, D gene, CDR3 protein. A D gene is named only where the DNA matches it firmly.

TRBJ2-1 | TRBV24-1 | - | CATSALSNEQFF
TRBJ1-1 | TRBV12-3/TRBV12-4 | - | CASSLNQGLGTEAFF
TRBJ2-7 | TRBV20-1 | - | CSARAPQSYEQYF
TRBJ1-5 | TRBV20-1 | - | CSAPKAVNQPQHF
TRBJ2-7 | TRBV7-2 | TRBD1 | CASSYRMGDRSYEQYF
TRBJ2-7 | TRBV5-1 | - | CASSFALNYEQYF
TRBJ2-7 | TRBV6-5 | - | CASSYRRDSSNEQYF
TRBJ2-7 | TRBV20-1 | TRBD2 | CSARCLAGPYEQYF
TRBJ2-1 | TRBV20-1 | TRBD2 | CSARDPTSGLFNEQFF
TRBJ1-4 | TRBV7-9 | - | CASSLVRRGGEKLFF
TRBJ2-2 | TRBV29-1 | - | CSVPASASGELFF
TRBJ2-1 | TRBV29-1 | TRBD1 | CSVEDLIGTGGNEQFF
TRBJ2-7 | TRBV7-9 | - | CASSKTETYEQYF
TRBJ1-5 | TRBV12-3/TRBV12-4 | - | CASSSPGQPQHF
TRBJ2-1 | TRBV7-7 | TRBD2 | CASSSGLADNNEQFF
TRBJ2-5 | TRBV7-9 | TRBD1 | CASSSGTEITEQYF
TRBJ2-1 | TRBV9 | - | CASSVATSSYGRNEQFF
TRBJ2-1 | TRBV3-1 | - | CASSHMVVNSYNEQFF
TRBJ2-1 | TRBV10-3 | TRBD2 | CAISMAGVEQFF